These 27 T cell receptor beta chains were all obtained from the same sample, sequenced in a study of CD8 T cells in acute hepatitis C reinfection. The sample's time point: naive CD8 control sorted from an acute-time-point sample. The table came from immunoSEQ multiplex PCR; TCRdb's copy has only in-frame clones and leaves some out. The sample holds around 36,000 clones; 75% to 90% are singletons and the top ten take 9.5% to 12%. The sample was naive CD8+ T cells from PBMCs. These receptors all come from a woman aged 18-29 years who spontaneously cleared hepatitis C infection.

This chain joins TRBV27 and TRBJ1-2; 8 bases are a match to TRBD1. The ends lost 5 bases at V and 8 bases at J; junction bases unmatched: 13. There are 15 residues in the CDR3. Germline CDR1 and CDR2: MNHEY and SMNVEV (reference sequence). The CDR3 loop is CASSLHDRGIGGYTF. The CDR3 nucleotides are TGTGCCAGCAGTCTCCACGACAGGGGAATAGGGGGCTACACCTTC.

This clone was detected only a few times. The CDR3 DNA reads as TGTGCCACCAGCATTGGCTACGAGCAGTACTTC. This sequence encodes CATSIGYEQYF. The chain combines TRBV15 with TRBJ2-7, with no clear D. V lost 4 bases and J 3 bases, leaving 4 bases between the germline ends. This CDR3 has 11 residues. Germline V gives CDR1 LNHNV, CDR2 YYDKDF (reference sequence).

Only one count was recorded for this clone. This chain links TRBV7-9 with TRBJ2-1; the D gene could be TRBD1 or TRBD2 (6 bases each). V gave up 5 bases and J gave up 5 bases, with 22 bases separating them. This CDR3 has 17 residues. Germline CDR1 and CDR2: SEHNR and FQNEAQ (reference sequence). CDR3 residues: CASSPPDNVRGDNEQFF. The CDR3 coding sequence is TGTGCCAGCAGCCCACCTGATAACGTAAGGGGGGACAATGAGCAGTTCTTC.

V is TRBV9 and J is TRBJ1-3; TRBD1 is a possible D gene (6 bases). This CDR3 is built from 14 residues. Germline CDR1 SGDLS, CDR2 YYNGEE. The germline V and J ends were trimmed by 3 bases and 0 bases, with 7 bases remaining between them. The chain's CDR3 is CASSEGGSGNTIYF. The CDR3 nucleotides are TGTGCCAGCAGCGAAGGGGGCTCTGGAAACACCATATATTTT.

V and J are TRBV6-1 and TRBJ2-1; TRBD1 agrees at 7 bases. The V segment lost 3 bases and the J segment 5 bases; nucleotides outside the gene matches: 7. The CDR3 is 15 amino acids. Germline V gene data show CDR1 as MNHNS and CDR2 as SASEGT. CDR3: CASSDLRGNNNEQFF. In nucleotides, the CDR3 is TGTGCCAGCAGTGACCTCAGGGGGAACAACAATGAGCAGTTCTTC.

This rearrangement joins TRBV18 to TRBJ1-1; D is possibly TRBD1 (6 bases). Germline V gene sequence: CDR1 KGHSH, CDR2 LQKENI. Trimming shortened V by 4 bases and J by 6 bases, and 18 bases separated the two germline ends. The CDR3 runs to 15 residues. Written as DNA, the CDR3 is TGTGCCAGCTCACGAAAGGCATCAGGGGACGCTGAAGCTTTCTTT. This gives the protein CASSRKASGDAEAFF. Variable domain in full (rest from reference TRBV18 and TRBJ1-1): NAGVMQNPRHLVRRRGQEARLRCSPMKGHSHVYWYRQLPEEGLKFMVYLQKENIIDESGMPKERFSAEFPKEGPSILRIQQVVRGDSAAYFCASSRKASGDAEAFFGQGTRLTVV.

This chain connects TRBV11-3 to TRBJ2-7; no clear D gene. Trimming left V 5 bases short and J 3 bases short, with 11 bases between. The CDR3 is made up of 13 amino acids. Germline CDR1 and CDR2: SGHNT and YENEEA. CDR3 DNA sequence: TGTGCCAGCAGCAAAGCGACCGACTACGAGCAGTACTTC. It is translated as CASSKATDYEQYF.

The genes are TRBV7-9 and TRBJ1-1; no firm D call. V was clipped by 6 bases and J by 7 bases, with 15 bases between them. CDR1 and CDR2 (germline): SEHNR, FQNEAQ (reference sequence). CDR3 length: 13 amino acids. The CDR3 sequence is CASRAYFLGEAFF. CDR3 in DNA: TGTGCCAGCAGGGCGTATTTTCTAGGTGAAGCTTTCTTT.

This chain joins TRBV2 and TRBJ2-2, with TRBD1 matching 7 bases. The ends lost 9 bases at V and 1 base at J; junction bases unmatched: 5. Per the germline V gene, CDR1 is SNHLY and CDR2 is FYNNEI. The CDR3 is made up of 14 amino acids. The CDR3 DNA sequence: TGTGCCAGACGAACAGGGGAGAACACCGGGGAGCTGTTTTTT. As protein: CARRTGENTGELFF.

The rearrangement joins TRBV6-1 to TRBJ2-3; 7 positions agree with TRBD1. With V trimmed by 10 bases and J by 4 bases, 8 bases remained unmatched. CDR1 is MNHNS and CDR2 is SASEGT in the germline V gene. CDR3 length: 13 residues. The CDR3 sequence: CATRAGGSDTQYF. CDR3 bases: TGTGCCACTCGGGCAGGGGGTTCAGATACGCAGTATTTT.

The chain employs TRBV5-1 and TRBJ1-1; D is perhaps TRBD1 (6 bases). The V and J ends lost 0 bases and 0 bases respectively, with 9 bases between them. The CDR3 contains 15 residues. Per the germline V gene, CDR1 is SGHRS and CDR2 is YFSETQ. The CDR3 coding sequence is TGCGCCAGCAGCTTGGATACAGGGATGAACACTGAAGCTTTCTTT. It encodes CASSLDTGMNTEAFF.

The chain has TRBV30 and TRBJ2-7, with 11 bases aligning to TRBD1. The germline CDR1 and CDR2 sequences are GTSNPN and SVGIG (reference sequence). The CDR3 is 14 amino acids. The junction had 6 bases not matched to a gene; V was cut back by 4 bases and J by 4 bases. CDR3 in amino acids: CAWTGTGGGYEQYF. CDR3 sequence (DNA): TGTGCCTGGACTGGGACAGGGGGGGGATACGAGCAGTACTTC.

DNA of the CDR3: TGTGCCAGCAGTTTAAACACCGGGGAGCTGTTTTTT. The encoded protein is CASSLNTGELFF. V is TRBV7-8 and J is TRBJ2-2, with no clear D. Germline values: CDR1 SGHVS, CDR2 FQNEAQ. There are 12 residues in the CDR3. Between the trimmed V and J ends, which lost 6 bases and 2 bases, there was a span of 4 bases.

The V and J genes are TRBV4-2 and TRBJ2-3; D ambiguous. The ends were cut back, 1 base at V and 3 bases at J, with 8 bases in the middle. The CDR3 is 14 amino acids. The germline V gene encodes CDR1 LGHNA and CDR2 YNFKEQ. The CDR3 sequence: CASSQASLTDTQYF. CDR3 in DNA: TGTGCCAGCAGCCAAGCCTCCTTAACAGATACGCAGTATTTT.

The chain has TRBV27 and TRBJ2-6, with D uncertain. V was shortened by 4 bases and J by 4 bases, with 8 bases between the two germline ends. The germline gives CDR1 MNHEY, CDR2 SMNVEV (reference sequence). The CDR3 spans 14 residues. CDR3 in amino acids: CASSWSAGANVLTF. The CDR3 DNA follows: TGTGCCAGCAGTTGGAGTGCCGGGGCCAACGTCCTGACTTTC. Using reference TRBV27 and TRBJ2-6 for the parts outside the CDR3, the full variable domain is EAQVTQNPRYLITVTGKKLTVTCSQNMNHEYMSWYRQDPGLGLRQIYYSMNVEVTDKGDVPEGYKVSRKEKRNFPLILESPSPNQTSLYFCASSWSAGANVLTFGAGSRLTVL.

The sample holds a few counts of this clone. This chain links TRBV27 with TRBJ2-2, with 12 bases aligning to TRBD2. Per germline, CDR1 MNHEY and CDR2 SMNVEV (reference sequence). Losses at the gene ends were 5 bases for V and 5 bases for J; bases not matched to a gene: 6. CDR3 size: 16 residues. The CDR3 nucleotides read TGTGCCAGCAGTGGGCTAGCGGGAGGGATTACCGGGGAGCTGTTTTTT. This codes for CASSGLAGGITGELFF.

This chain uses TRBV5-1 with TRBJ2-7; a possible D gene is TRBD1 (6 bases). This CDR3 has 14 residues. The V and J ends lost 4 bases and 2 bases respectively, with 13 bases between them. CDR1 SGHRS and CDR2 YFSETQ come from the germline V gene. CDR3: CASSAPGTPYEQYF. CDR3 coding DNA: TGCGCCAGCAGCGCACCCGGGACACCCTACGAGCAGTACTTC.

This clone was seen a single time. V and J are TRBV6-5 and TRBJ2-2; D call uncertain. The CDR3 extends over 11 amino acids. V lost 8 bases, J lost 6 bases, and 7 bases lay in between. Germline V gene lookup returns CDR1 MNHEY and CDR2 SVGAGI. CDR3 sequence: CASLGPGELFF. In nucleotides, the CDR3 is TGTGCCAGCCTAGGGCCCGGGGAGCTGTTTTTT.

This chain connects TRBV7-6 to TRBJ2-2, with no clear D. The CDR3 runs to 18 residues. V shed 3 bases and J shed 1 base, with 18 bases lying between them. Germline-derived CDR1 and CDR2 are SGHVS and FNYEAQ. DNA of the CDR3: TGTGCCAGCAGCTTTGACTTTCTCTCAACTCAGAACACCGGGGAGCTGTTTTTT. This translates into CASSFDFLSTQNTGELFF.

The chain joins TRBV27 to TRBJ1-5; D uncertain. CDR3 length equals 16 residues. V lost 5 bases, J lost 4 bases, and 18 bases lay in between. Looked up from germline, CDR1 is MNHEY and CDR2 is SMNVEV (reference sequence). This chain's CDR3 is CASSKGDTVGNQPQHF. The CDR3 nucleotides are TGTGCCAGCAGTAAAGGAGATACAGTGGGGAATCAGCCCCAGCATTTT.

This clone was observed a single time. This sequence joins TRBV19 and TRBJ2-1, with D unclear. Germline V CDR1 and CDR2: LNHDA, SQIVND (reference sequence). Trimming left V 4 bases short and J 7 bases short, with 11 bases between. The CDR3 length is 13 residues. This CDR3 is CASSTSVTNEQFF. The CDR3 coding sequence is TGTGCCAGTAGTACAAGCGTCACAAATGAGCAGTTCTTC.

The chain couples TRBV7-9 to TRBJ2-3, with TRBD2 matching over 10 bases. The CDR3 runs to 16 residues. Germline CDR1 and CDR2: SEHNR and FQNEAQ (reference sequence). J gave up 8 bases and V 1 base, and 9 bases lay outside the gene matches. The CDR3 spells CASSLGTSGQRGTQYF. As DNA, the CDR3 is TGTGCCAGCAGCTTAGGGACTAGCGGACAACGCGGTACGCAGTATTTT.

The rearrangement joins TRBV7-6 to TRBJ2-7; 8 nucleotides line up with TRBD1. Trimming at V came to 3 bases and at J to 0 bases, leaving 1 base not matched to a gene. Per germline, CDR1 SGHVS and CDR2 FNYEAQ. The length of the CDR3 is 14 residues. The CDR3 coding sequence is TGTGCCAGCAGCTTCGGGACAGGCTCCTACGAGCAGTACTTC. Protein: CASSFGTGSYEQYF.

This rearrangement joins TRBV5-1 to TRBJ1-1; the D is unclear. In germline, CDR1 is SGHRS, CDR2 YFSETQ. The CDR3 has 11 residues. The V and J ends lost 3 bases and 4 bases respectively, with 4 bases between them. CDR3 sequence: CASSWGTEAFF. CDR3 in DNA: TGCGCCAGCAGCTGGGGCACTGAAGCTTTCTTT.

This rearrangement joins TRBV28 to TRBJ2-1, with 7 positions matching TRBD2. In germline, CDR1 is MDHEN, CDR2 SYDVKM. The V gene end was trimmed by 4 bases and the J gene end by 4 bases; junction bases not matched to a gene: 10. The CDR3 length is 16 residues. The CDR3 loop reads CASSSSLADIYNEQFF. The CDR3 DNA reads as TGTGCCAGCAGTTCCTCGCTAGCGGACATATACAATGAGCAGTTCTTC.

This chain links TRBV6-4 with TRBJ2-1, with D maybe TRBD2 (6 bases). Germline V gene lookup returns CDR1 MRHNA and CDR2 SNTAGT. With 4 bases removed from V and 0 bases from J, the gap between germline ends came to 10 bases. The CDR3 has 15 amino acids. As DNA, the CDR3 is TGTGCCAGCAGTGTCGCGGGGAGCTCCTACAATGAGCAGTTCTTC. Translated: CASSVAGSSYNEQFF.

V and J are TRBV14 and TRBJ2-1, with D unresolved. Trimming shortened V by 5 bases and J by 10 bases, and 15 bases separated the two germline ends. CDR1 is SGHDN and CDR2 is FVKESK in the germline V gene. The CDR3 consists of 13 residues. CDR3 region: CASSISPIFEQFF. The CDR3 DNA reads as TGTGCCAGCAGCATAAGCCCCATATTCGAGCAGTTCTTC.